These T cell receptor beta chains were read from a single sample in a study of cytomegalovirus exposure and HLA in healthy donors. Assay: immunoSEQ multiplex PCR; the TCRdb copy retains only in-frame clones and omits some. The sample holds about 93,000 clones, approximately 80% seen once. The specimen sequenced was PBMCs. These receptor sequences come from a man over 45 in good health and CMV-seronegative. The CDR3 runs from the conserved cysteine through the conserved F or W. D genes are given only for firm matches. The size entry is marked missing in some rows and otherwise reads once, few, many or a size class.

CDR3,DNA,D,size,J,V
CASSLSPSQETQYF,TGTGCCAGCAGTCTGTCGCCGAGCCAAGAGACCCAGTACTTC,-,-,TRBJ2-5,TRBV28
CASSYRGGGSPLHF,TGTGCCAGCAGTTACAGGGGAGGTGGCTCACCCCTCCACTTT,-,-,TRBJ1-6,TRBV6-5
CASRVRAKDSPLHF,TGTGCCAGCCGCGTGCGGGCCAAGGATTCACCCCTCCACTTT,-,once,TRBJ1-6,TRBV27
CASSSRTQRGPLTYEQYF,TGTGCCAGCAGCTCCCGGACACAGCGGGGTCCACTTACCTACGAGCAGTACTTC,TRBD2,-,TRBJ2-7,TRBV7-2
CASSWATGGRTDTQYF,TGTGCCAGCAGTTGGGCGACAGGGGGTCGCACAGATACGCAGTATTTT,TRBD1,few,TRBJ2-3,TRBV28
CASSPQGGTQYF,TGTGCCAGCAGTCCCCAAGGGGGGACCCAGTACTTC,-,once,TRBJ2-5,TRBV6-5
CASSSVSANTGELFF,TGTGCCAGCAGTAGCGTATCCGCGAACACCGGGGAGCTGTTTTTT,-,-,TRBJ2-2,TRBV6-6
CASSQDKIYGYTF,TGCGCCAGCAGCCAAGATAAAATTTATGGCTACACCTTC,-,-,TRBJ1-2,TRBV4-3
CASSQVLSSTDTQYF,TGTGCCAGCAGCCAAGTTTTGAGTAGCACAGATACGCAGTATTTT,-,few,TRBJ2-3,TRBV4-2
CASSLPGMNTEAFF,TGTGCCAGCAGCTTGCCGGGGATGAACACTGAAGCTTTCTTT,-,few,TRBJ1-1,TRBV5-5
CASSRAGRAPGSQHF,TGTGCCAGCTCACGGGCAGGGCGAGCTCCTGGGTCCCAGCATTTT,-,-,TRBJ1-5,TRBV18
CASSVQGGDQPQHF,TGCGCCAGCAGCGTACAGGGGGGGGATCAGCCCCAGCATTTT,TRBD1,once,TRBJ1-5,TRBV5-1
CASSSSQGLRYGYTF,TGTGCCAGCAGTTCATCACAGGGTCTTCGATATGGCTACACCTTC,-,-,TRBJ1-2,TRBV6-5
CASSFGTAESETQYF,TGTGCCAGCAGCTTCGGGACAGCAGAATCCGAGACCCAGTACTTC,TRBD1,-,TRBJ2-5,TRBV9
CASSLGPRQGDTEAFF,TGCGCCAGCAGCTTGGGACCCCGACAGGGAGACACTGAAGCTTTCTTT,TRBD1,few,TRBJ1-1,TRBV5-1
CASSQDQDRGETQYF,TGTGCCAGCAGCCAAGATCAAGACAGGGGAGAGACCCAGTACTTC,TRBD1,-,TRBJ2-5,TRBV4-2
CASRAQTGAYEQYF,TGTGCCAGCAGGGCTCAGACAGGGGCCTACGAGCAGTACTTC,TRBD1,-,TRBJ2-7,TRBV6-1
CASRQPGGNTGELFF,TGTGCCAGCAGGCAACCAGGGGGCAACACCGGGGAGCTGTTTTTT,TRBD1,-,TRBJ2-2,TRBV7-9
CASSFRGNEQFF,TGTGCCAGTAGTTTTCGAGGAAATGAGCAGTTCTTC,-,-,TRBJ2-1,TRBV19
CASSKALSPGQGANYGYTF,TGTGCCAGCAGCAAAGCGCTTTCTCCGGGACAGGGGGCGAACTATGGCTACACCTTC,-,-,TRBJ1-2,TRBV21-1
CASSLIPGQGTPLHF,TGTGCCAGCAGCTTAATACCGGGACAGGGCACACCCCTCCACTTT,TRBD1,few,TRBJ1-6,TRBV7-2
CASGLQGVSSGANVLTF,TGTGCCAGCGGCTTACAGGGGGTAAGCTCTGGGGCCAACGTCCTGACTTTC,TRBD1,few,TRBJ2-6,TRBV27
CASSVGGSSYEQYF,TGTGCCAGCAGTGTCGGGGGTTCCTCCTACGAGCAGTACTTC,-,-,TRBJ2-7,TRBV6-1
CASSGDNQPQHF,TGTGCCAGCAGTGGAGACAATCAGCCCCAGCATTTT,-,-,TRBJ1-5,TRBV6-1
CASRSSGRTDTQYF,TGTGCCAGCAGATCTAGCGGCCGCACAGATACGCAGTATTTT,-,-,TRBJ2-3,TRBV12-1
CASSSSRETQYF,TGTGCCAGCAGCTCTAGCAGGGAGACCCAGTACTTC,-,few,TRBJ2-5,TRBV5-6
CASSPVEGQGNTGELFF,TGCGCCAGCAGTCCGGTCGAGGGACAGGGGAACACCGGGGAGCTGTTTTTT,TRBD1,-,TRBJ2-2,TRBV5-1
CSSSLSGRGDQPQHF,TGTTCCAGCAGCTTATCAGGCAGGGGTGATCAGCCCCAGCATTTT,-,-,TRBJ1-5,TRBV7-9
CSVRWGTGGDEKLFF,TGCAGCGTCAGATGGGGCACAGGGGGCGATGAAAAACTGTTTTTT,TRBD1,-,TRBJ1-4,TRBV29-1
CASSYVGSGRALDTQYF,TGCGCCAGCAGTTATGTAGGGTCCGGGAGGGCCTTAGATACGCAGTATTTT,TRBD2,-,TRBJ2-3,TRBV5-1
CASSRNTEAFF,TGTGCCAGCAGCCGGAACACTGAAGCTTTCTTT,-,-,TRBJ1-1,TRBV7-2
CASRGTLAGEQYF,TGTGCCAGCAGAGGAACTCTAGCGGGAGAGCAGTACTTC,TRBD2,-,TRBJ2-7,TRBV2
CASSLAGALFGGNTIYF,TGTGCCAGCAGCTTAGCAGGGGCCTTGTTTGGAGGAAACACCATATATTTT,-,-,TRBJ1-3,TRBV7-9
CASSVRTGFQHF,TGTGCCAGCAGTGTCCGGACAGGCTTTCAGCATTTT,TRBD1,-,TRBJ1-5,TRBV28
CASSTHFGPYNEQFF,TGTGCCAGCAGCACCCACTTTGGGCCGTACAATGAGCAGTTCTTC,-,-,TRBJ2-1,TRBV28
CASSLTTGGITEAFF,TGTGCCAGCAGTTTGACGACAGGGGGCATCACTGAAGCTTTCTTT,TRBD1,-,TRBJ1-1,TRBV27
CASSLLAGTGIHQPQHF,TGTGCCAGCAGTTTACTGGCCGGGACAGGGATCCATCAGCCCCAGCATTTT,TRBD1,-,TRBJ1-5,TRBV28